These T cell receptor beta chains were read from a single sample in a study of cytomegalovirus exposure and HLA in healthy donors. TCRdb's table, derived via immunoSEQ multiplex PCR, lists solely in-frame clones and lacks some. The sample contains 100,000 or so clones, approximately 77% of which appear only once. The sequencing input was PBMCs. The receptors shown here come from a woman aged 40 to 50 in good health and CMV-seronegative. The CDR3 runs from the conserved cysteine through the conserved F or W. The D gene is left open where the match is weak. Size tells how often a clone was seen (once, few, many) or the class of an expanded clone, and some rows leave it out.

cdr3_aa	cdr3_nt	j_call	d_call	v_call	clone_size
CASSMFQGNQPQHF	TGTGCCAGTAGTATGTTTCAGGGCAATCAGCCCCAGCATTTT	TRBJ1-5	-	TRBV19	-
CASGISGHQPQHF	TGTGCCAGCGGTATTAGCGGGCATCAGCCCCAGCATTTT	TRBJ1-5	-	TRBV27	-
CASSGGRGGARETQYF	TGTGCCAGCAGTGGCGGCCGTGGGGGGGCCCGAGAGACCCAGTACTTC	TRBJ2-5	-	TRBV2	-
CSATTGGSQETQYF	TGCAGCGCTACGACAGGGGGGTCCCAAGAGACCCAGTACTTC	TRBJ2-5	TRBD1	TRBV29-1	-
CASHTGGEKLFF	TGTGCCAGCCACACAGGGGGGGAAAAACTGTTTTTT	TRBJ1-4	TRBD1	TRBV6-1	-
CAISESGGKAFF	TGTGCCATCAGTGAGTCAGGGGGAAAAGCTTTCTTT	TRBJ1-1	-	TRBV10-3	-
CASSRLTGSDNQPQHF	TGCGCCAGCAGCCGACTGACAGGGTCAGACAATCAGCCCCAGCATTTT	TRBJ1-5	TRBD1	TRBV4-1	once
CASSFRTGNKNIQYF	TGTGCCAGCAGTTTTAGGACAGGGAACAAAAACATTCAGTACTTC	TRBJ2-4	TRBD1	TRBV27	-
CASSLEETGCHTF	TGTGCCAGCAGCTTAGAAGAGACGGGATGCCACACCTTC	TRBJ1-2	-	TRBV7-9	-
CASIRGLGGELFF	TGTGCCAGCATCAGGGGGCTCGGCGGGGAGCTGTTTTTT	TRBJ2-2	TRBD1	TRBV6-1	few
CASSVAVGRGTEAFF	TGTGCCAGCAGCGTAGCCGTGGGTCGGGGCACTGAAGCTTTCTTT	TRBJ1-1	-	TRBV9	-
CASSPILEGSNQPQHF	TGTGCCAGCAGTCCCATTTTGGAGGGAAGCAATCAGCCCCAGCATTTT	TRBJ1-5	-	TRBV6-4	-
CARQAGTGGFEQYF	TGTGCCAGGCAAGCCGGGACAGGGGGCTTCGAGCAGTACTTC	TRBJ2-7	TRBD1	TRBV6-5	few
CASSLQQLNTGELFF	TGTGCCAGCAGCTTACAGCAACTGAACACCGGGGAGCTGTTTTTT	TRBJ2-2	-	TRBV5-8	once
CASSLQQGGTEAFF	TGCGCCAGCAGTCTACAACAGGGCGGCACTGAAGCTTTCTTT	TRBJ1-1	-	TRBV5-1	-
CAWGRGGSEAFF	TGTGCCTGGGGGAGGGGGGGAAGTGAAGCTTTCTTT	TRBJ1-1	-	TRBV30	-
CASSVQGMWNQPQHF	TGTGCCAGCAGTGTACAGGGTATGTGGAATCAGCCCCAGCATTTT	TRBJ1-5	-	TRBV2	once
CASSSRALGANVLTF	TGTGCCAGCAGCTCCAGGGCTCTTGGGGCCAACGTCCTGACTTTC	TRBJ2-6	-	TRBV6-5	medium-sized
CASSKDAGRTDTQYF	TGTGCCAGCAGCAAGGATGCGGGGCGCACAGATACGCAGTATTTT	TRBJ2-3	-	TRBV9	-
CASRKRGIDYEQYF	TGTGCCAGCAGGAAGCGGGGGATAGACTACGAGCAGTACTTC	TRBJ2-7	TRBD2	TRBV6-5	once
CASSSTGEAFF	TGTGCCAGCAGCAGCACAGGAGAAGCTTTCTTT	TRBJ1-1	-	TRBV27	-
CASSEGENYEQYF	TGTGCCAGCAGTGAAGGGGAGAACTACGAGCAGTACTTC	TRBJ2-7	-	TRBV2	-
CASSFGRGYEQYF	TGTGCCAGCAGTTTCGGCAGGGGGTACGAGCAGTACTTC	TRBJ2-7	TRBD1	TRBV27	-